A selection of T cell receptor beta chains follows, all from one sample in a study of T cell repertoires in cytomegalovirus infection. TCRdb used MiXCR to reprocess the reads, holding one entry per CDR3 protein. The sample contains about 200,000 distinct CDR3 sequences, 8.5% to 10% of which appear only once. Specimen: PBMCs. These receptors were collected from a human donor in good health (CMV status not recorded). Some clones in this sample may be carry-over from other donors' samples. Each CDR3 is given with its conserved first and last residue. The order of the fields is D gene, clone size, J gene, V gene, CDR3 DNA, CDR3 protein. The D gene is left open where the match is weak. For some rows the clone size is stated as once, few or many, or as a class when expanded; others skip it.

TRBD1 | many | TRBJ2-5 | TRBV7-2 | TGTGCCAGCAGCCAGAGCGGGACAGGGCTGTTGGCCCAGTACTTC | CASSQSGTGLLAQYF
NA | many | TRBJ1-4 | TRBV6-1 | TGTGCCAGCAGTGAAAGGCCCTCCGATGCAACTAATGAAAAACTGTTTTTT | CASSERPSDATNEKLFF
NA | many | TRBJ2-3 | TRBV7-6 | TGTGCCAGCAGCCCAGATGCAGATACGCAGTATTTT | CASSPDADTQYF
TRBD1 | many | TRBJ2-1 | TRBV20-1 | TGCAGTGCTAGTGGGACAGCTAGCTCCTACAATGAGCAGTTCTTC | CSASGTASSYNEQFF
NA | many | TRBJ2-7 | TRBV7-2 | TGTGCCAGCAGCTTAGTTGCGGTGAGCTCCTACGAGCAGTACTTC | CASSLVAVSSYEQYF
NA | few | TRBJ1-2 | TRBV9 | TGTGCCAGCAGCGCTTTTAACTATGGCTACACCTTC | CASSAFNYGYTF
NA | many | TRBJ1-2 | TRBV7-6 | TGTGCCAGCACCTACGGAGCCGGGAAGGTTGGAGGCTACACCTTC | CASTYGAGKVGGYTF
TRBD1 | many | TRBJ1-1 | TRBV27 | TGTGCCAGCAGGCAACAGGGGGCTAACACTGAAGCTTTCTTT | CASRQQGANTEAFF
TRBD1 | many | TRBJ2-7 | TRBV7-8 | TGTGCCAGCAGCCTTCGGGACAGGGTCTACGAGCAGTACTTC | CASSLRDRVYEQYF
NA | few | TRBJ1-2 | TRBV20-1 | TGCAGTGCCGAATCCGGGGAGGGCTACACCTTC | CSAESGEGYTF
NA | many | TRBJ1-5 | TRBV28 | TGTGCCAGCAGTCCCCCGACTCTTCAGCCCCAGCATTTT | CASSPPTLQPQHF
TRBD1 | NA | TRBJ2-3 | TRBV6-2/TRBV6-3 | TGTGCCAGCAGTTTTGGGACAGGCACAGATACGCAGTATTTT | CASSFGTGTDTQYF
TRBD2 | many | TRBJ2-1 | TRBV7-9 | TGTGCCAGCAGCTACCTAGCGGGAGCACGTTACAATGAGCAGTTCTTC | CASSYLAGARYNEQFF
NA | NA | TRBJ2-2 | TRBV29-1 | TGCAGCCTTCAGGAAAACAACGTGGAGCTGTTTTTT | CSLQENNVELFF
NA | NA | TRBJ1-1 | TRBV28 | TGTGCCAGCAGGCTAGACGTGGGCCTGAACACTGAAGCTTTCTTT | CASRLDVGLNTEAFF
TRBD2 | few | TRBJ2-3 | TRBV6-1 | TGTGCCAGCAGTGACTTGAAGCGGGGGGGCTTTGGCACAGATACGCAGTATTTT | CASSDLKRGGFGTDTQYF
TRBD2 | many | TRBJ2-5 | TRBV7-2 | TGTGCCAGCAGCTTAGTATGGGCGGGGGGGCACGAGACCCAGTACTTC | CASSLVWAGGHETQYF
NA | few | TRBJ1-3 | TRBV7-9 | TGTGCCAGCAGCTTAGGAGGGATGGGGCACTCTGGAAACACCATATATTTT | CASSLGGMGHSGNTIYF
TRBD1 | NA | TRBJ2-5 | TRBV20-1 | TGCAGTGTTGGCAACAGGGGAGTCCAAGAGACCCAGTACTTC | CSVGNRGVQETQYF
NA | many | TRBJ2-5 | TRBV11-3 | TGTGCCAGCAGCTTAGCTGATCAAGAGACCCAGTACTTC | CASSLADQETQYF
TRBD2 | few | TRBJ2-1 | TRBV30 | TGTGCCGGAAAACTATCGGGACTAGCGGGAAAGGAGCAGTTCTTC | CAGKLSGLAGKEQFF
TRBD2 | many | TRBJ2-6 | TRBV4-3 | TGCGCCAGCAGCCAAAATGGACTAGCGAGGTCAGGCGCCAACGTCCTGACTTTC | CASSQNGLARSGANVLTF